This passage covers 3 T cell receptor beta chains from one sample sequenced in a study of blood T cell repertoires in COVID-19. TCRdb's table, derived via immunoSEQ multiplex PCR, lists solely in-frame clones and lacks some. The sample yields around 250,000 clones, nearly 90% seen once. The specimen sequenced was peripheral blood. The receptors come from a human donor in a cohort sampled during active COVID-19.

The chain links TRBV6-6 to TRBJ1-1, with a tentative D call TRBD1 (5 bases). V was clipped by 5 bases and J by 2 bases, with 12 bases between them. CDR1 MNHNY and CDR2 SVGAGI come from the germline V gene (reference sequence). This CDR3 comprises 14 residues. CDR3 nucleotide sequence: TGTGCCAGCAGTAAACCGGGACTCAACACTGAAGCTTTCTTT. Its translation: CASSKPGLNTEAFF.

This chain joins TRBV7-2 and TRBJ2-1; 10 positions match TRBD1. With V trimmed by 3 bases and J by 7 bases, 3 bases remained unmatched. Germline assignment: CDR1 SGHTA and CDR2 FQGNSA. The CDR3 is made up of 14 amino acids. Here the CDR3 reads CASSFRDRGNEQFF. Written as DNA, the CDR3 is TGTGCCAGCAGCTTCCGGGACAGGGGTAATGAGCAGTTCTTC.

Remarks on this clone: The same CDR3 also results from other DNA sequences found in this sample. This chain uses TRBV27 with TRBJ2-7; 7 bases align to TRBD2. This CDR3 is built from 13 residues. Looked up from germline, CDR1 is MNHEY and CDR2 is SMNVEV (reference sequence). Unmatched junction bases numbered 1, after V lost 3 bases and J lost 2 bases. CDR3 residues: CASSFRGAYEQYF. As DNA, the CDR3 is TGTGCCAGCAGTTTTCGGGGGGCCTACGAGCAGTACTTC.